This T cell receptor beta chain was documented in a study of blood T cell repertoires in COVID-19. Study summary: COVID-19 samples from acute and convalescent phases originated in the United States, Italy and Spain.

Seattle enrolled patients during active infection and tracked them longitudinally. CDR3 size: 14 residues. Between the trimmed V and J ends, which lost 0 bases and 9 bases, there was a span of 12 bases. The germline gives CDR1 MNHNY, CDR2 SVGAGI (reference sequence). Source study methods: How many nucleated cells were present was estimated from reference gene primer amplification. The protocol was immunoSEQ multiplex PCR, while the TCRdb copy is restricted to in-frame clones and leaves out a portion. V and J calls and clone size come straight from that table; D and trimming were deduced from the DNA. The sample lists about 160,000 clones; about 85% were seen once.

This clonotype originated in a woman aged 50 to 60 with COVID-19, enrolled during active disease. The sample comprised peripheral blood. The rearrangement links TRBV6-6 to TRBJ2-1; D call uncertain. The CDR3 DNA follows: TGTGCCAGCAGTTACTCTGAGCCCAACAGTGAGCAGTTCTTC. Protein sequence: CASSYSEPNSEQFF.